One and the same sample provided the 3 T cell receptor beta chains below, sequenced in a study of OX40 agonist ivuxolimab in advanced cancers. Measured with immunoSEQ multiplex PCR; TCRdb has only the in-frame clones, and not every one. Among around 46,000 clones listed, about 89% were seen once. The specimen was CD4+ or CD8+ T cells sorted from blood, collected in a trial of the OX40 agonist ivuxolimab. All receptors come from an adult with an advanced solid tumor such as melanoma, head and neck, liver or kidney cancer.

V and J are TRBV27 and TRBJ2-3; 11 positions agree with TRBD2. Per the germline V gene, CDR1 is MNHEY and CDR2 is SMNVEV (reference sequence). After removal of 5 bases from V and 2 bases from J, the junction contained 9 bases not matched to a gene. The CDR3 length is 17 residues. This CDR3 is CASSRLGGLADTDTQYF. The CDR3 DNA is TGTGCCAGCAGTAGGCTAGGGGGACTAGCGGACACAGATACGCAGTATTTT.

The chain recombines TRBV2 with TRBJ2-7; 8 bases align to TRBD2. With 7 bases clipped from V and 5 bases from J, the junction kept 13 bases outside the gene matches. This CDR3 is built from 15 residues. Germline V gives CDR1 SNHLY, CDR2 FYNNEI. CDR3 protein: CASTTFSGGPDEQYF. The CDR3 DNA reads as TGTGCCAGCACCACCTTTTCGGGGGGGCCTGACGAGCAGTACTTC.

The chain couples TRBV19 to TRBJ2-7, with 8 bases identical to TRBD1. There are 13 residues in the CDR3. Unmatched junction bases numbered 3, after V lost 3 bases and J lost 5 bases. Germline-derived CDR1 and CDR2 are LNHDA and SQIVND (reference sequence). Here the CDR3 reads CASSMAGGNEQYF. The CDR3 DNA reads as TGTGCCAGTAGTATGGCAGGGGGCAACGAGCAGTACTTC. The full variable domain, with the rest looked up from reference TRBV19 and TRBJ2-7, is DGGITQSPKYLFRKEGQNVTLSCEQNLNHDAMYWYRQDPGQGLRLIYYSQIVNDFQKGDIAEGYSVSREKKESFPLTVTSAQKNPTAFYLCASSMAGGNEQYFGPGTRLTVT.